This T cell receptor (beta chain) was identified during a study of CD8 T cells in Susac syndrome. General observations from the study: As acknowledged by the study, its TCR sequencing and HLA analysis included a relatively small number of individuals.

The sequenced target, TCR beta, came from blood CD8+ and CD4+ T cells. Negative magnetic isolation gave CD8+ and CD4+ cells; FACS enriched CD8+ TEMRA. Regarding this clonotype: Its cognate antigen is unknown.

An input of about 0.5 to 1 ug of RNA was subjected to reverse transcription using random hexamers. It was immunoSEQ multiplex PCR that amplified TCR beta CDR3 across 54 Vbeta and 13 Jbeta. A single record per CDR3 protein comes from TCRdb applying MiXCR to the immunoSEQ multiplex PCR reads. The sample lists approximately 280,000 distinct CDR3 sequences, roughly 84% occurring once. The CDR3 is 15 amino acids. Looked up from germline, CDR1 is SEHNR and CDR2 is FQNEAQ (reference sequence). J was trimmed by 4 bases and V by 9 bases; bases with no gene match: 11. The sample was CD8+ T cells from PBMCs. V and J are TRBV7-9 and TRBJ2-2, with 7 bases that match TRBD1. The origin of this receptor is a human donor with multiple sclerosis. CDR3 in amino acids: CASLSGTASTGELFF. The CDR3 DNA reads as TGTGCCAGTCTGTCCGGGACAGCTTCCACCGGGGAGCTGTTTTTT. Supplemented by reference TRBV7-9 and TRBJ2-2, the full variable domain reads DTGVSQNPRHKITKRGQNVTFRCDPISEHNRLYWYRQTLGQGPEFLTYFQNEAQLEKSRLLSDRFSAERPKGSFSTLEIQRTEQGDSAMYLCASLSGTASTGELFFGEGSRLTVL.